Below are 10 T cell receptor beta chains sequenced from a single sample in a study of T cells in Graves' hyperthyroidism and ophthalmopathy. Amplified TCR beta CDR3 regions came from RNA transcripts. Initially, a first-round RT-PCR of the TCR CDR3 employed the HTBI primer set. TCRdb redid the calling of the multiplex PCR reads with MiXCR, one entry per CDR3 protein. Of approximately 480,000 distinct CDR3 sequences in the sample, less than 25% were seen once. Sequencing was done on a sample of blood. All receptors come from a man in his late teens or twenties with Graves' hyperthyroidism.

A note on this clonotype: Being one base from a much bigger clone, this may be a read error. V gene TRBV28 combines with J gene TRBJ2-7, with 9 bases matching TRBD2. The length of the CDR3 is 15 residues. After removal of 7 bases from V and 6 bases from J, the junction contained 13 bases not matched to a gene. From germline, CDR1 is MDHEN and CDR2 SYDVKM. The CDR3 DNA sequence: TGTGCCAGCATACCTCCAGCGGGAGGTCCGGGCGAGCAGTACTTC. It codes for CASIPPAGGPGEQYF.

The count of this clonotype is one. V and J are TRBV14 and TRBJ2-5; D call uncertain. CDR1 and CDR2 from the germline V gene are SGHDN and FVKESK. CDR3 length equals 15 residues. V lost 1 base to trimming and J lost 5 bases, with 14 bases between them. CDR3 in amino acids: CASSQVGAALETQYF. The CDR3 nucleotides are TGTGCCAGCAGCCAAGTCGGCGCCGCCTTGGAGACCCAGTACTTC.

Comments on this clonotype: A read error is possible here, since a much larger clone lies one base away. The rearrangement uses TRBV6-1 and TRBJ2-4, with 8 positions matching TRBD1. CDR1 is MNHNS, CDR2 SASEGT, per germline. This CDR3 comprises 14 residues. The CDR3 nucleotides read TGTGCCAGCGGGCACCCAGGGGGCAAAAACATTAAGTACTTC. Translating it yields CASGHPGGKNIKYF.

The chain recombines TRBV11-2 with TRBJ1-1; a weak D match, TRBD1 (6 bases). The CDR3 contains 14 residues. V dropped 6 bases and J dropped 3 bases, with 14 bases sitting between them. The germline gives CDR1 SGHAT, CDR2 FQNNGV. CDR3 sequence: CASRDSYRDTEAFF. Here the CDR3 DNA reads TGTGCCAGCAGGGACAGCTACCGCGACACTGAAGCTTTCTTT.

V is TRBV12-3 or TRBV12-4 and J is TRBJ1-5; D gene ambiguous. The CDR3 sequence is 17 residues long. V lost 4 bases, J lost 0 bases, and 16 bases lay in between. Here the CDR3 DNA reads TGTGCCAGCAGTTCGCCGTCGATAGTTCATAGCAATCAGCCCCAGCATTTT. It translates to CASSSPSIVHSNQPQHF.

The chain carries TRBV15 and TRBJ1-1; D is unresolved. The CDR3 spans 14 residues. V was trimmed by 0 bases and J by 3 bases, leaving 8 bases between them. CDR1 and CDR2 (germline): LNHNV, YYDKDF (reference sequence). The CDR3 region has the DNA TGTGCCACCAGCAGAGAACCGTCTGACACTGAAGCTTTCTTT. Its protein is CATSREPSDTEAFF.

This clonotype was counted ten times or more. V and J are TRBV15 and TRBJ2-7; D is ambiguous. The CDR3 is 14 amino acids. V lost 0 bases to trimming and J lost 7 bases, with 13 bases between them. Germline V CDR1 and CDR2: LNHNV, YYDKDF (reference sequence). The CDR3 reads CATSRDPLLGEQYF. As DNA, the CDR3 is TGTGCCACCAGCAGAGATCCTCTTCTGGGGGAGCAGTACTTC.

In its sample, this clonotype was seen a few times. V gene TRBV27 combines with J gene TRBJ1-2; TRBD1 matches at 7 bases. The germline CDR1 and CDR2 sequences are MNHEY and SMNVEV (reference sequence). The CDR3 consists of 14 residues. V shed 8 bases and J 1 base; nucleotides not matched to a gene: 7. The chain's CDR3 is CASGKQGLNYGYTF. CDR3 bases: TGTGCCAGCGGAAAACAGGGGCTTAACTATGGCTACACCTTC.

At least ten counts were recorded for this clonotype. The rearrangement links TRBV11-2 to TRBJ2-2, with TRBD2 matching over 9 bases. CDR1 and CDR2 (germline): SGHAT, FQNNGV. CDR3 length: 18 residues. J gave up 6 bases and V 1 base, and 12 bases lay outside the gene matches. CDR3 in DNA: TGTGCCAGCAGCTTAGTTGCGGGGGGGTTTTTCCCATCCGGGGAGCTGTTTTTT. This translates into CASSLVAGGFFPSGELFF.

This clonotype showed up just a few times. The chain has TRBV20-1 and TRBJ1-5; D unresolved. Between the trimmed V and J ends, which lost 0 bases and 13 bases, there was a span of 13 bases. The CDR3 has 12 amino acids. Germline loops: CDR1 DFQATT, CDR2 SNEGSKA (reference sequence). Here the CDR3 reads CSARDWVSLQHF. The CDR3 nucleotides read TGCAGTGCTAGAGATTGGGTCAGCCTACAGCATTTT.